Reported below is one T cell receptor beta chain. V lost 4 bases and J lost 3; bases outside the gene matches: 16. This CDR3 has 18 residues. CDR1 is SEHNR, CDR2 FQNEAQ, per germline (reference sequence). This sample is drawn from a study of shared clonotypes between healthy human individuals. Sequenced by immunoSEQ multiplex PCR; TCRdb stores in-frame clones only, minus some. This repertoire shows some 200,000 clones, 65% to 70% found once; its top ten account for 11%. A CD45RA+ naive subset and a CD45RA-negative memory subset were split from CD4+ cells. The sequence came from a young man in good health. The chain couples TRBV7-9 to TRBJ2-7; 9 bases agree with TRBD2. Sequenced sample: memory CD4+ T cells sorted from blood. As to subset: CD45RA-negative fraction. The CDR3 loop is CASSSSRLAGRLGYEQYF. CDR3 nucleotides: TGTGCCAGCAGCTCAAGCAGGCTAGCGGGGAGATTAGGCTACGAGCAGTACTTC. Full variable domain (missing parts from reference TRBV7-9 and TRBJ2-7): DTGVSQNPRHKITKRGQNVTFRCDPISEHNRLYWYRQTLGQGPEFLTYFQNEAQLEKSRLLSDRFSAERPKGSFSTLEIQRTEQGDSAMYLCASSSSRLAGRLGYEQYFGPGTRLTVT.